A selection of T cell receptor beta chains follows, all from one sample in a study of shared clonotypes between healthy human individuals. Here immunoSEQ multiplex PCR was the method, and the copy in TCRdb shows in-frame clones only, minus some. The repertoire holds millions of clones, with 80% to 95% as singletons. The material sequenced was naive CD4+ T cells from PBMCs. The receptors come from a man aged 18 to 30 in good health. Some clones in this sample may be carry-over from other donors' samples. Both conserved end residues are trimmed from each CDR3.

len	v_gene	j_gene	CDR3aa
15	TRBV19	TRBJ2-3	ASSDPGRSYSGDTQY
11	TRBV5-6	TRBJ1-2	ASSKDRNYGYT
11	TRBV5-1	TRBJ1-5	ASSFLVDQPQH
16	TRBV28	TRBJ2-6	ASSLWGTGGSGANVLT
11	TRBV6-1	TRBJ2-7	ASSEQGLYEQY
12	TRBV18	TRBJ2-5	ASSPQGVGETQY
14	TRBV5-4	TRBJ2-3	ASSLGTSGRTDTQY
12	TRBV19	TRBJ1-5	ASSITGDGQPQH
17	TRBV4-1	TRBJ2-1	ASSPDRGEAGSSYNEQF
12	TRBV6-6	TRBJ1-1	ASSYPPENTEAF
11	TRBV19	TRBJ1-2	ASSMDRDGGYT
12	TRBV6-1	TRBJ1-4	ASRSTNANEKLF
11	TRBV19	TRBJ2-5	ASSRTGQETQY
12	TRBV6-6	TRBJ2-7	ASSYMAVSYEQY
13	TRBV18	TRBJ2-2	ASSPRDRNTGELF
12	TRBV2	TRBJ2-1	ASNSYQGGNEQF
10	TRBV6-1	TRBJ1-2	ASSNTNYGYT
14	TRBV6-5	TRBJ1-2	ASSYLTAGRGYGYT
14	TRBV4-1	TRBJ1-1	ASSPSRNGMNTEAF
12	TRBV28	TRBJ1-2	ASSLVGQLYGYT
13	TRBV19	TRBJ2-1	ASSIVRVSYNEQF
15	TRBV29-1	TRBJ1-1	SVPNPLGAIPNTEAF
11	TRBV6-6	TRBJ2-1	ASSAPEFDEQF
12	TRBV28	TRBJ2-7	ASSFQEGYYEQY
15	TRBV7-6	TRBJ2-1	ASSGPPTSGRIDEQF
14	TRBV5-1	TRBJ2-3	ASSPGTGGWTDTQY